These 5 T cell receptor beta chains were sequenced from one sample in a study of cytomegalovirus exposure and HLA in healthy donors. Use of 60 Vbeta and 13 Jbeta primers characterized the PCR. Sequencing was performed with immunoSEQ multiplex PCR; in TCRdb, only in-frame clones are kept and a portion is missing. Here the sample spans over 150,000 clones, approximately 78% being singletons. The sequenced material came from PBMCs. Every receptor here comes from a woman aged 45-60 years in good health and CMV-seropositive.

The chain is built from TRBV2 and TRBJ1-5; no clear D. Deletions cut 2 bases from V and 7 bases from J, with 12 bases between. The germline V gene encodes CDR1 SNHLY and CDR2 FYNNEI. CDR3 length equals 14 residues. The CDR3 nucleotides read TGTGCCAGCAGTGAAAGGAGTGCGCTCCAGCCCCAGCATTTT. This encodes CASSERSALQPQHF.

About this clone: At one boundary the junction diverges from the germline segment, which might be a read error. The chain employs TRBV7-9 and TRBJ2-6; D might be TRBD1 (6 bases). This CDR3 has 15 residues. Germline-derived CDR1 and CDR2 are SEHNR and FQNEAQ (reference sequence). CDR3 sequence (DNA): TGTGCCAGCAGTCGCAGGGGTTCCGGGGCCAACGGCCTGACTTTC. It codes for CASSRRGSGANGLTF.

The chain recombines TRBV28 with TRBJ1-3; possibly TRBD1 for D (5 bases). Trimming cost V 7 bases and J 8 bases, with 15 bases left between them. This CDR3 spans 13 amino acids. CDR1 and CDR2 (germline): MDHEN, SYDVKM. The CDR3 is CASIDSSSDTIYF. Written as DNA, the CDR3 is TGTGCCAGCATCGACAGTAGCTCCGACACCATATATTTT.

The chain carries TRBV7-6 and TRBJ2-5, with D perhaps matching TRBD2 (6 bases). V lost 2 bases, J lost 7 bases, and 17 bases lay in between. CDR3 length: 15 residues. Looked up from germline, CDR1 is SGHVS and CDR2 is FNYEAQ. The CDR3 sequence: CASSLSLRMGGTQYF. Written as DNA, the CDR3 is TGTGCCAGCAGCTTATCACTAAGGATGGGGGGGACCCAGTACTTC.

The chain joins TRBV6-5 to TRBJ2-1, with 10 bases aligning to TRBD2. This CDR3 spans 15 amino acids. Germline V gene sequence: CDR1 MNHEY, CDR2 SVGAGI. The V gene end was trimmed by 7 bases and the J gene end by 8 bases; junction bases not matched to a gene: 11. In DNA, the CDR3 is TGTGCCAGCACGCGGAGCGGGAGGGCCATGGATGAGCAGTTCTTC. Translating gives CASTRSGRAMDEQFF.